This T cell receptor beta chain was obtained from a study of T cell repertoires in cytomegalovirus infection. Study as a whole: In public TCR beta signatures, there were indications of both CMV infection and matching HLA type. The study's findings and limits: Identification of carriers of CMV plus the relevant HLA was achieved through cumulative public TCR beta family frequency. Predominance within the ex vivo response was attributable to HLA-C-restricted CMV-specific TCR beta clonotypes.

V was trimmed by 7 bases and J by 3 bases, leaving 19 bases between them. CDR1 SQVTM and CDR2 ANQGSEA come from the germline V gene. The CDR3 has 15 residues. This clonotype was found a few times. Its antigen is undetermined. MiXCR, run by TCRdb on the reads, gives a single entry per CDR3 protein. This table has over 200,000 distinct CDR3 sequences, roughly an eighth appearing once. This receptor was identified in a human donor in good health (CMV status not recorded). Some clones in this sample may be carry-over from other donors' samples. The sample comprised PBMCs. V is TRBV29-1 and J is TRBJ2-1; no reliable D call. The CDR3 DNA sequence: TGCAGCGGGGTCAAGGGTGGAATACTCTACAATGAGCAGTTCTTC. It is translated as CSGVKGGILYNEQFF.